Below, 15 T cell receptor beta chains from the same sample are listed, as sequenced in a study of naive and memory T cell subsets. These receptors' antigens are unknown. General observations from the study: Possibly reflecting memory cells re-expressing CD45RA, a few larger clonotypes occurred in naive repertoires, especially CD8.

The beta constant-region primer was an equimolar mix of two oligonucleotides covering TRBC1 and TRBC2. Nested alpha and beta constant-region primers with the SP2 primer drove four PCR rounds on ligated cDNA. Using its own MiXCR run on the UMI-ligation and nested PCR reads, TCRdb lists one record per CDR3 protein. The sample has about 99,000 distinct CDR3 sequences, 13% to 15% seen once. The sample taken for sequencing was naive CD8+ T cells from blood. These receptors were taken from a human donor in good health.

The chain couples TRBV3-1 to TRBJ1-4; D is uncertain. The germline CDR1 and CDR2 sequences are LGHDT and YNNKEL (reference sequence). Trimming removed 0 bases at V and 5 bases at J, with 4 bases between. CDR3 length: 13 residues. The CDR3: CASSQDYNEKLFF. The DNA of the CDR3 is TGTGCCAGCAGCCAAGATTACAATGAAAAACTGTTTTTT.

Many counts were recorded for this clonotype. V gene TRBV6-2 or TRBV6-3 combines with J gene TRBJ2-3; no clear D gene. CDR1 and CDR2 (germline): MNHEY, SVGEGT. The CDR3 spans 15 residues. V lost 2 bases, J lost 2 bases, and 11 bases lay in between. The CDR3: CASSYVDTSTDTQYF. The DNA for the CDR3 is TGTGCCAGCAGTTACGTCGACACGTCCACAGATACGCAGTATTTT.

The V and J genes are TRBV7-3 and TRBJ2-7; 7 bases line up with TRBD2. V lost 5 bases, J lost 5 bases, and 12 bases stayed unmatched. The CDR3 contains 15 residues. Germline lookup yields CDR1 SGHTA and CDR2 FQGTGA. CDR3 in DNA: TGTGCCAGCAGCCCAACGGGGGGTCTCGGTCACGAGCAGTACTTC. Its protein product is CASSPTGGLGHEQYF. Complete variable domain (other parts from reference TRBV7-3 and TRBJ2-7): GAGVSQTPSNKVTEKGKYVELRCDPISGHTALYWYRQSLGQGPEFLIYFQGTGAADDSGLPNDRFFAVRPEGSVSTLKIQRTERGDSAVYLCASSPTGGLGHEQYFGPGTRLTVT.

The rearrangement uses TRBV24-1 and TRBJ2-1; TRBD2 matches at 7 bases. Germline CDR1 and CDR2: KGHDR and SFDVKD. The CDR3 consists of 12 residues. After removal of 5 bases from V and 7 bases from J, the junction contained 1 base not matched to a gene. The CDR3 loop reads CATSASGNEQFF. CDR3 coding DNA: TGTGCCACCAGTGCTAGCGGTAATGAGCAGTTCTTC.

This clonotype was detected only a few times. This rearrangement joins TRBV21-1 to TRBJ2-7. TRBV21-1 has pseudogene status. CDR3 length: 15 residues. The DNA of the CDR3 is TGTGCCAGCAGCAAAGCACCGGTCCTCGGTTACGAGCAGTACTTC. It codes for CASSKAPVLGYEQYF.

This clonotype was counted ten times or more. The chain carries TRBV25-1 and TRBJ2-7, with 9 positions matching TRBD2. CDR1 is MGHDK, CDR2 SYGVNS, per germline. Germline trimming cut 6 bases from V and 5 bases from J; bases unmatched to any gene: 2. The CDR3 totals 12 residues. The chain's CDR3 is CASSLAGNEQYF. The CDR3 DNA reads TGTGCCAGCAGCCTAGCGGGGAACGAGCAGTACTTC.

This clonotype was detected only a few times. The chain couples TRBV7-9 to TRBJ2-4; tentative D call: TRBD1 (5 bases). The length of the CDR3 is 13 residues. V was cut by 5 bases and J by 5 bases, with 10 bases left in between. The germline gives CDR1 SEHNR, CDR2 FQNEAQ (reference sequence). CDR3 in DNA: TGTGCCAGCAGCCAGACACAGGAAAACATTCAGTACTTC. Translating it yields CASSQTQENIQYF.

This chain's CDR3 is CASSFLGGVSTDTQYF. The CDR3, as DNA: TGTGCCAGCAGCTTCCTTGGGGGGGTAAGCACAGATACGCAGTATTTT. The chain carries TRBV5-6 and TRBJ2-3; 7 bases align to TRBD2. The CDR3 is 16 residues long. Unmatched junction bases numbered 6, after V lost 2 bases and J lost 0 bases. Looked up from germline, CDR1 is SGHDT and CDR2 is YYEEEE.

The chain links TRBV6-5 to TRBJ2-2; 9 bases are a match to TRBD2. Germline trimming cut 2 bases from V and 5 bases from J; bases unmatched to any gene: 3. Per the germline V gene, CDR1 is MNHEY and CDR2 is SVGAGI. CDR3 length: 15 amino acids. CDR3 amino acids: CASSYAGGGTGELFF. CDR3 sequence (DNA): TGTGCCAGCAGTTACGCGGGGGGGGGTACCGGGGAGCTGTTTTTT.

This clonotype was detected ten times or more. CDR3 amino acids: CASSLSVYGYTF. The CDR3 nucleotides read TGTGCCAGCAGTTTAAGTGTCTATGGCTACACCTTC. The V gene is TRBV12-3 or TRBV12-4, the J gene TRBJ1-2; D gene unclear. The V gene lost 2 bases and the J gene lost 4 bases, with 5 bases spanning the gap. CDR3 length: 12 residues.

This clonotype was detected a few times. The chain links TRBV7-2 to TRBJ2-3, with TRBD2 as a possible D gene (6 bases). The CDR3 contains 14 residues. Germline V gene data show CDR1 as SGHTA and CDR2 as FQGNSA. The V end lost 1 base, the J end lost 12 bases, and 17 bases lay between the germline ends. CDR3 amino acids: CASSLGQFKGLQYF. The DNA for the CDR3 is TGTGCCAGCAGCTTAGGCCAGTTTAAAGGACTACAGTATTTT.

V and J are TRBV4-3 and TRBJ2-5; D tentatively reads TRBD1 or TRBD2 (5 bases each). V was trimmed by 3 bases and J by 7 bases, leaving 12 bases between them. Germline CDR1 is LGHNA and CDR2 is YSLEER. The CDR3 is made up of 13 amino acids. The CDR3 DNA follows: TGCGCCAGCAGCCAGGACACGGCGGGGACCCAGTACTTC. This translates into CASSQDTAGTQYF.

This clonotype was picked up a small number of times. The V and J genes are TRBV27 and TRBJ2-4; perhaps TRBD1 as D (6 bases). Germline CDR1 is MNHEY and CDR2 is SMNVEV (reference sequence). The length of the CDR3 is 14 residues. Trimming pared 3 bases from V and 8 bases from J, leaving 14 bases between. This CDR3 is CASSFSNPGDIQYF. The CDR3 region has the DNA TGTGCCAGCAGTTTCTCCAACCCAGGGGACATTCAGTACTTC.

V gene TRBV6-2 or TRBV6-3 combines with J gene TRBJ2-1; perhaps TRBD2 as D (6 bases). Germline V gene sequence: CDR1 MNHEY, CDR2 SVGEGT. This CDR3 comprises 11 residues. V lost 7 bases, J lost 9 bases, and 10 bases lay in between. CDR3 protein: CASTRGIEQFF. CDR3 bases: TGTGCCAGCACCCGGGGGATTGAGCAGTTCTTC.

This clonotype was counted only a few times. The V and J genes are TRBV20-1 and TRBJ2-7, with a tentative D call TRBD2 (6 bases). CDR1 DFQATT and CDR2 SNEGSKA come from the germline V gene (reference sequence). Trimming took off 5 bases at V and 0 bases at J, with 11 bases between the two ends. The CDR3 length is 13 residues. The CDR3 reads CSAPLDYSYEQYF. The CDR3 region has the DNA TGCAGTGCTCCTTTGGACTACTCCTACGAGCAGTACTTC.